The 31 T cell receptor beta chains in this list originate from one sample, sequenced in a study of blood T cell repertoires in COVID-19. Measured with immunoSEQ multiplex PCR; TCRdb has only the in-frame clones, and not every one. The table lists over 45,000 clones, around four fifths of them singletons. Input material: peripheral blood. The receptors were gathered from a human donor in a cohort sampled during active COVID-19.

This chain connects TRBV10-2 to TRBJ1-2; maybe TRBD1 (6 bases). Trimming removed 3 bases from V and 2 bases from J, with 7 bases in between. Germline CDR1 reads WSHSY; CDR2 reads SAAADI. The CDR3 extends over 13 amino acids. CDR3: CASSDQGNYGYTF. CDR3 in DNA: TGCGCCAGCAGTGATCAGGGGAACTATGGCTACACCTTC.

The V and J genes are TRBV28 and TRBJ1-4; 7 bases match TRBD1. The germline V gene encodes CDR1 MDHEN and CDR2 SYDVKM. CDR3 length equals 14 residues. V was clipped by 5 bases and J by 10 bases; unmatched bases: 10. The CDR3 is CASSLRQGLRKLFF. In DNA form, the CDR3 reads TGTGCCAGCAGTCTTAGACAGGGCTTAAGAAAACTGTTTTTT. Together with reference TRBV28 and TRBJ1-4, the CDR3 gives the full variable domain: DVKVTQSSRYLVKRTGEKVFLECVQDMDHENMFWYRQDPGLGLRLIYFSYDVKMKEKGDIPEGYSVSREKKERFSLILESASTNQTSMYLCASSLRQGLRKLFFGSGTQLSVL.

The chain combines TRBV6-5 with TRBJ1-5; D is ambiguous. Germline lookup yields CDR1 MNHEY and CDR2 SVGAGI. The CDR3 length is 13 residues. V shed 4 bases and J shed 0 bases, with 4 bases lying between them. The CDR3 spells CASSSSSNQPQHF. As DNA, the CDR3 is TGTGCCAGCAGTTCCAGTAGCAATCAGCCCCAGCATTTT.

The chain is built from TRBV28 and TRBJ1-2; 7 nucleotides agree with TRBD1. CDR3 length equals 14 residues. Looked up from germline, CDR1 is MDHEN and CDR2 is SYDVKM. Trimming at V came to 5 bases and at J to 1 base, leaving 4 bases not matched to a gene. CDR3 residues: CASSPGQINYGYTF. CDR3 nucleotides: TGTGCCAGCAGTCCGGGACAGATTAACTATGGCTACACCTTC.

This chain joins TRBV7-9 and TRBJ2-7, with D perhaps TRBD2 (5 bases). CDR1 is SEHNR and CDR2 is FQNEAQ in the germline V gene (reference sequence). The ends were cut back, 2 bases at V and 6 bases at J, with 8 bases in the middle. This CDR3 is built from 12 residues. CDR3 region: CASSLRGREQYF. The CDR3 DNA reads TGTGCCAGCAGCTTAAGAGGGCGCGAGCAGTACTTC.

This clone appeared a few times. The chain links TRBV30 to TRBJ2-1; D unresolved. This CDR3 contains 11 residues. V gave up 4 bases and J gave up 5 bases, with 6 bases separating them. In germline, CDR1 is GTSNPN, CDR2 SVGIG (reference sequence). CDR3 nucleotide sequence: TGTGCCTGGACAGATAACAATGAGCAGTTCTTC. It yields the protein CAWTDNNEQFF.

The V and J genes are TRBV15 and TRBJ1-1; D unresolved. The V gene's germline CDR1 is LNHNV and CDR2 YYDKDF (reference sequence). V was trimmed by 0 bases and J by 5 bases, leaving 13 bases between them. The length of the CDR3 is 15 residues. CDR3 sequence (DNA): TGTGCCACCAGCAGAGACGCTAGAGGGCAGACTGAAGCTTTCTTT. Protein sequence: CATSRDARGQTEAFF.

The chain combines TRBV6-1 with TRBJ2-1, with D unclear. V gave up 3 bases and J gave up 0 bases, with 9 bases separating them. Germline CDR1 is MNHNS and CDR2 is SASEGT. CDR3 size: 15 residues. The CDR3 DNA reads TGTGCCAGCAGTGATCAGTGGAGCTCCTACAATGAGCAGTTCTTC. It specifies CASSDQWSSYNEQFF.

This clone was seen once. V usage is TRBV5-1 and J usage is TRBJ1-4; 8 positions agree with TRBD1. The V gene end was trimmed by 1 base and the J gene end by 7 bases; junction bases not matched to a gene: 6. Germline V lookup: CDR1 SGHRS, CDR2 YFSETQ. CDR3 length: 15 residues. The CDR3 loop is CASSLTGGESEKLFF. The CDR3, as DNA: TGCGCCAGCAGCTTGACAGGGGGGGAGAGTGAAAAACTGTTTTTT.

The chain couples TRBV4-3 to TRBJ1-4, with a possible D match to TRBD1 (5 bases). V was shortened by 2 bases and J by 7 bases, with 14 bases between the two germline ends. Germline-derived CDR1 and CDR2 are LGHNA and YSLEER. The CDR3 contains 15 residues. This CDR3 reads CASSQNRKNGEKLFF. In DNA form, the CDR3 reads TGCGCCAGCAGCCAAAACAGGAAAAACGGTGAAAAACTGTTTTTT.

The chain employs TRBV11-2 and TRBJ1-2; maybe TRBD1 (5 bases). The CDR3 is made up of 13 amino acids. Germline CDR1 is SGHAT and CDR2 is FQNNGV. V was clipped by 2 bases and J by 4 bases, with 8 bases between them. CDR3: CASSLNGGYGYTF. Written as DNA, the CDR3 is TGTGCCAGCAGCTTAAACGGGGGCTATGGCTACACCTTC.

The chain carries TRBV30 and TRBJ2-7; tentative D call: TRBD2 (5 bases). Germline V gene data show CDR1 as GTSNPN and CDR2 as SVGIG (reference sequence). This CDR3 contains 14 residues. V was cut by 3 bases and J by 4 bases, with 16 bases left in between. The CDR3 spells CAWRGSGIYYEQYF. In nucleotides, the CDR3 is TGTGCCTGGAGGGGGAGTGGGATTTATTACGAGCAGTACTTC.

The V call is TRBV19, the J call TRBJ1-3, with no clear D. Per germline, CDR1 LNHDA and CDR2 SQIVND (reference sequence). The ends were cut back, 6 bases at V and 0 bases at J, with 15 bases in the middle. The CDR3 has 16 residues. CDR3 residues: CASSEPQRSSGNTIYF. In DNA form, the CDR3 reads TGTGCCAGTAGCGAGCCACAGAGAAGCTCTGGAAACACCATATATTTT. The full variable domain, rest sourced from reference TRBV19 and TRBJ1-3, is DGGITQSPKYLFRKEGQNVTLSCEQNLNHDAMYWYRQDPGQGLRLIYYSQIVNDFQKGDIAEGYSVSREKKESFPLTVTSAQKNPTAFYLCASSEPQRSSGNTIYFGEGSWLTVV.

The J gene is TRBJ1-4, the V gene TRBV11-2, with D possibly TRBD1 on 5 matching bases. Germline values: CDR1 SGHAT, CDR2 FQNNGV. The CDR3 sequence is 15 residues long. Trimming shortened V by 1 base and J by 5 bases, and 11 bases separated the two germline ends. The CDR3 sequence is CASSLGGHGNEKLFF. CDR3 coding DNA: TGTGCCAGCAGCTTAGGAGGACATGGGAATGAAAAACTGTTTTTT.

This chain links TRBV7-2 with TRBJ1-2; 7 bases fit TRBD1. The CDR3 totals 15 residues. Germline-derived CDR1 and CDR2 are SGHTA and FQGNSA. Unmatched junction bases numbered 6, after V lost 5 bases and J lost 0 bases. The CDR3 DNA is TGTGCCAGCAGCAACCGGGACAGAGCTAACTATGGCTACACCTTC. Translating it yields CASSNRDRANYGYTF.

The chain carries TRBV9 and TRBJ1-1; D remains unclear. With 0 bases removed from V and 5 bases from J, the gap between germline ends came to 11 bases. Germline CDR1 and CDR2: SGDLS and YYNGEE. CDR3 length equals 14 residues. Here the CDR3 DNA reads TGTGCCAGCAGCGTAGGACGGGGAGGGACTGAAGCTTTCTTT. Its translation is CASSVGRGGTEAFF.

The chain couples TRBV6-6 to TRBJ1-6; no reliable D call. This CDR3 is 13 amino acids long. Germline V lookup: CDR1 MNHNY, CDR2 SVGAGI (reference sequence). V lost 6 bases and J 3 bases, leaving 6 bases between the germline ends. This chain's CDR3 is CASRPSYNSPLHF. Written as DNA, the CDR3 is TGTGCCAGCAGGCCGAGCTATAATTCACCCCTCCACTTT.

This clone was counted once. This chain uses TRBV6-5 with TRBJ1-1, with a possible D match to TRBD1 (6 bases). The CDR3 is made up of 16 amino acids. Germline-derived CDR1 and CDR2 are MNHEY and SVGAGI. The germline V and J ends were trimmed by 4 bases and 5 bases, with 20 bases remaining between them. For the CDR3, the DNA is TGTGCCAGCAGTTTGCCCAGGGTACCGAGGGGGACTGAAGCTTTCTTT. This translates into CASSLPRVPRGTEAFF.

This chain links TRBV7-9 with TRBJ2-7, with a possible D match to TRBD1 (7 bases). The CDR3 contains 15 residues. In germline, CDR1 is SEHNR, CDR2 FQNEAQ (reference sequence). V was cut by 2 bases and J by 3 bases, with 14 bases left in between. The chain's CDR3 is CASSLMAGGGYEQYF. CDR3 DNA sequence: TGTGCCAGCAGCTTAATGGCAGGGGGAGGCTACGAGCAGTACTTC.

V gene TRBV18 combines with J gene TRBJ2-5, with TRBD2 matching over 8 bases. The CDR3 consists of 14 residues. V shed 6 bases, J shed 0 bases, and the junction held 3 bases outside the gene matches. Per the germline V gene, CDR1 is KGHSH and CDR2 is LQKENI. The CDR3 region is CASSSLADQETQYF. CDR3 nucleotides: TGTGCCAGCTCGTCACTAGCGGACCAAGAGACCCAGTACTTC.

The V and J genes are TRBV5-1 and TRBJ2-7, with 9 positions matching TRBD1. V lost 4 bases to trimming and J lost 6 bases; unmatched junction nucleotides: 8. Germline assignment: CDR1 SGHRS and CDR2 YFSETQ. This CDR3 is 14 amino acids long. Here the CDR3 reads CASSLPGQGSEQYF. CDR3 DNA sequence: TGCGCCAGCAGCCTTCCGGGACAGGGCTCCGAGCAGTACTTC.

This sequence joins TRBV7-9 and TRBJ1-2; possibly TRBD1 for D (5 bases). CDR3 length equals 13 residues. V lost 1 base and J lost 5, with 8 bases in between. The V gene's germline CDR1 is SEHNR and CDR2 FQNEAQ (reference sequence). In DNA, the CDR3 is TGTGCCAGCAGCTTAGTACAGGAGTATGGCTACACCTTC. This codes for CASSLVQEYGYTF.

This clone has a handful of counts. V gene TRBV29-1 combines with J gene TRBJ2-3; a possible D gene is TRBD1 (5 bases). V was trimmed by 6 bases and J by 0 bases, leaving 16 bases between them. Germline CDR1 reads SQVTM; CDR2 reads ANQGSEA. The length of the CDR3 is 15 residues. CDR3 sequence: CSVTLRGSSTDTQYF. In nucleotides, the CDR3 is TGCAGCGTAACCTTAAGGGGTTCTAGCACAGATACGCAGTATTTT.

The CDR3 bases are TGTGCCAGCAGCTCTGGGACAGGGAGTTCACCCCTCCACTTT. Its translation: CASSSGTGSSPLHF. The rearrangement uses TRBV13 and TRBJ1-6; 9 bases match TRBD1. Trimming cost V 4 bases and J 9 bases; bases outside gene matches: 4. Per the germline V gene, CDR1 is PRHDT and CDR2 is FYEKMQ (reference sequence). The CDR3 totals 14 residues.

The V and J genes are TRBV9 and TRBJ2-7, with D unclear. Germline CDR1 and CDR2: SGDLS and YYNGEE. The CDR3 covers 14 residues. V dropped 0 bases and J dropped 3 bases, with 10 bases sitting between them. CDR3 nucleotides: TGTGCCAGCAGCGTAGCGAACCTCGGCTACGAGCAGTACTTC. Translating gives CASSVANLGYEQYF. The full variable domain, its missing parts supplied by reference TRBV9 and TRBJ2-7, is DSGVTQTPKHLITATGQRVTLRCSPRSGDLSVYWYQQSLDQGLQFLIQYYNGEERAKGNILERFSAQQFPDLHSELNLSSLELGDSALYFCASSVANLGYEQYFGPGTRLTVT.

The chain combines TRBV7-8 with TRBJ1-2, with D possibly TRBD1 on 6 matching bases. V was shortened by 3 bases and J by 8 bases, with 16 bases between the two germline ends. The CDR3 totals 14 residues. Germline values: CDR1 SGHVS, CDR2 FQNEAQ. CDR3 residues: CASSLQGRTGGYTF. CDR3 DNA: TGTGCCAGCAGCTTGCAGGGGCGAACGGGGGGCTACACCTTC.

The count of this clone is one. The chain uses TRBV19 and TRBJ1-1; D might be TRBD1 (6 bases). The CDR3 spans 14 residues. Trimming stripped 8 bases from V and 0 bases from J, with 13 bases between. Germline CDR1 is LNHDA and CDR2 is SQIVND (reference sequence). In DNA, the CDR3 is TGTGCCAGTTCCCTACAGGGCATGAACACTGAAGCTTTCTTT. Encoded protein: CASSLQGMNTEAFF. Complete variable domain (other parts from reference TRBV19 and TRBJ1-1): DGGITQSPKYLFRKEGQNVTLSCEQNLNHDAMYWYRQDPGQGLRLIYYSQIVNDFQKGDIAEGYSVSREKKESFPLTVTSAQKNPTAFYLCASSLQGMNTEAFFGQGTRLTVV.

V usage is TRBV2 and J usage is TRBJ2-7, with TRBD2 identical over 9 bases. Trimming took 5 bases from V and 1 from J; bases not matched to a gene: 6. The CDR3 spans 15 residues. Germline V gene lookup returns CDR1 SNHLY and CDR2 FYNNEI. The CDR3 bases are TGTGCCAGCAGTTACGGGACTAGCTCTTCCTACGAGCAGTACTTC. Translated, it gives CASSYGTSSSYEQYF. The full variable domain, its missing parts supplied by reference TRBV2 and TRBJ2-7, is EPEVTQTPSHQVTQMGQEVILRCVPISNHLYFYWYRQILGQKVEFLVSFYNNEISEKSEIFDDQFSVERPDGSNFTLKIRSTKLEDSAMYFCASSYGTSSSYEQYFGPGTRLTVT.

The chain is built from TRBV18 and TRBJ1-1, with D perhaps matching TRBD1 (6 bases). The V gene's germline CDR1 is KGHSH and CDR2 LQKENI. CDR3 length: 15 residues. V was cut by 3 bases and J by 1 base, with 12 bases left in between. The CDR3 region has the DNA TGTGCCAGCTCACCTAACACAGGGCGGAACACTGAAGCTTTCTTT. Its translation is CASSPNTGRNTEAFF.

About this clone itself: At one end the junction does not follow the germline gene, possibly because of a read error. The rearrangement links TRBV18 to TRBJ1-2, with a possible D match to TRBD1 (6 bases). This CDR3 is 13 amino acids long. Germline V gene sequence: CDR1 KGHSH, CDR2 LQKENI. CDR3: CASSPTGNSGYTF. The CDR3 region has the DNA TGTGCCAGCTCACCTACAGGGAACTCTGGCTACACCTTC.

The J gene is TRBJ1-5, the V gene TRBV4-2; D may be TRBD1 (5 bases). Trimming removed 0 bases at V and 10 bases at J, with 16 bases between. This CDR3 comprises 15 residues. The germline CDR1 and CDR2 sequences are LGHNA and YNFKEQ. DNA of the CDR3: TGTGCCAGCAGCCAAGATACGGCAGGGAATAGACCCCAGCATTTT. Translation: CASSQDTAGNRPQHF.